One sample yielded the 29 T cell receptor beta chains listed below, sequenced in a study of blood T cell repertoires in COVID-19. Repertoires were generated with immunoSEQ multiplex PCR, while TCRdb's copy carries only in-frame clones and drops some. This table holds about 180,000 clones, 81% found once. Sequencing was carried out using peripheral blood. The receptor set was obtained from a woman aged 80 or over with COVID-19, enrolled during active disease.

CDR3 nucleotides: TGTGCCAGCTCACCCCTGACTAGCGGAAGCTCCTACGTGGGCGAGCAGTACTTC. Translating it yields CASSPLTSGSSYVGEQYF. The V call is TRBV18, the J call TRBJ2-7; 9 positions match TRBD2. The CDR3 loop spans 18 amino acids. Germline V gene lookup returns CDR1 KGHSH and CDR2 LQKENI. V shed 3 bases and J 6 bases; nucleotides not matched to a gene: 18. Variable domain in full (rest from reference TRBV18 and TRBJ2-7): NAGVMQNPRHLVRRRGQEARLRCSPMKGHSHVYWYRQLPEEGLKFMVYLQKENIIDESGMPKERFSAEFPKEGPSILRIQQVVRGDSAAYFCASSPLTSGSSYVGEQYFGPGTRLTVT.

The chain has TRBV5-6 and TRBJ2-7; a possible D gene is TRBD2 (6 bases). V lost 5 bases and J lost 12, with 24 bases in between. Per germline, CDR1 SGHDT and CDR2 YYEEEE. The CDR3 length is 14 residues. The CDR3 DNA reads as TGTGCCAGCAGTAACGGGAAGGGCGGCAGGGAGGTGTACTTC. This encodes CASSNGKGGREVYF.

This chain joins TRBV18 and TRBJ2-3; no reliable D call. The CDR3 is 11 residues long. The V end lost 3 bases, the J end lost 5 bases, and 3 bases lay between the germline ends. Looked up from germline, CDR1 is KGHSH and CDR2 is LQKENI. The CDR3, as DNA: TGTGCCAGCTCACCCTTAGATACGCAGTATTTT. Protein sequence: CASSPLDTQYF. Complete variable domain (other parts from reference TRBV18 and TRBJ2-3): NAGVMQNPRHLVRRRGQEARLRCSPMKGHSHVYWYRQLPEEGLKFMVYLQKENIIDESGMPKERFSAEFPKEGPSILRIQQVVRGDSAAYFCASSPLDTQYFGPGTRLTVL.

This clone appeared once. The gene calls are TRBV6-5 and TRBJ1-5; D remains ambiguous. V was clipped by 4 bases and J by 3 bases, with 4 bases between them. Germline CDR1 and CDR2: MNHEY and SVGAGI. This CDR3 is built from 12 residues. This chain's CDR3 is CASSLSNQPQHF. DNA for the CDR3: TGTGCCAGCAGTTTATCCAATCAGCCCCAGCATTTT.

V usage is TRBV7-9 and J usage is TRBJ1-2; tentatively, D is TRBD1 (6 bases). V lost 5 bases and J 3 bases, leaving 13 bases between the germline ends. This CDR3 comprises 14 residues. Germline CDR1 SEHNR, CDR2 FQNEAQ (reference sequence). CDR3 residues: CASSGQPKDYGYTF. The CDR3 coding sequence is TGTGCCAGCAGCGGACAGCCTAAGGACTATGGCTACACCTTC.

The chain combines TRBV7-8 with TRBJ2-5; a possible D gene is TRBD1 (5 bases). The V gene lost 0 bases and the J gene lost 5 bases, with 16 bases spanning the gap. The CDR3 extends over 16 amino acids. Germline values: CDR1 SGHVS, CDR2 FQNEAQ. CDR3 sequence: CASSLARAIKGETQYF. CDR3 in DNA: TGTGCCAGCAGCTTAGCCAGGGCAATTAAGGGGGAGACCCAGTACTTC.

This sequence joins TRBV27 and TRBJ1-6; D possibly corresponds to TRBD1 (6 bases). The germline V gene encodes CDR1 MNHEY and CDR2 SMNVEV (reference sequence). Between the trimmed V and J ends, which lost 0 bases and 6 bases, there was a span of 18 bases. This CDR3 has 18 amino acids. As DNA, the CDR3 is TGTGCCAGCAGTTTATCCGGGGGGGGGCCCCCTCTTAATTCACCCCTCCACTTT. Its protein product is CASSLSGGGPPLNSPLHF.

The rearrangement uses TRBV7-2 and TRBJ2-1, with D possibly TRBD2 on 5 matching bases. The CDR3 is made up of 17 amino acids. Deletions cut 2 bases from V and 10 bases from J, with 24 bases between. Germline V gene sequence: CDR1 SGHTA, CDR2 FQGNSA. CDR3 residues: CASSLNPLARVGREQFF. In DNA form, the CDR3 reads TGTGCCAGCAGCTTAAATCCCCTAGCAAGGGTGGGCCGGGAGCAGTTCTTC.

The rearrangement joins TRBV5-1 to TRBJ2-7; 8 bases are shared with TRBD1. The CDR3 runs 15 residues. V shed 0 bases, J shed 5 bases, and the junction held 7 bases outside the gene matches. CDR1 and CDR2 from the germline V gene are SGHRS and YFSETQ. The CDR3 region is CASSLGSGGLNEQYF. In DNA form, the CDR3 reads TGCGCCAGCAGCTTGGGGTCAGGGGGCCTCAACGAGCAGTACTTC.

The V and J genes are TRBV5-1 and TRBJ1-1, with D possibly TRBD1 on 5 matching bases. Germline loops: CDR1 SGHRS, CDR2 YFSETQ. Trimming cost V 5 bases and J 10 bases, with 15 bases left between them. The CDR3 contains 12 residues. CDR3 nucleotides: TGCGCCAGCAGTCCCGAAGGGGTGGGAGCTTTCTTT. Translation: CASSPEGVGAFF.

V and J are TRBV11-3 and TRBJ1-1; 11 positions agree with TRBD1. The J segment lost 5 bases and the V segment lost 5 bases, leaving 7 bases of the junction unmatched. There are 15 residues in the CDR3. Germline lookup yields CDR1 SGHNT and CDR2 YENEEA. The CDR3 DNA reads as TGTGCCAGCAGCCTAATGGGACAGGGGGGAACTGAAGCTTTCTTT. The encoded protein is CASSLMGQGGTEAFF.

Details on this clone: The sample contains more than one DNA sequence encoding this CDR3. Here the CDR3 DNA reads TGTGCCAGCAGCTTGGGGGGCCCCGGGGAGCTGTTTTTT. It yields the protein CASSLGGPGELFF. The J gene is TRBJ2-2, the V gene TRBV5-6; the D gene is possibly TRBD1 (5 bases). V was cut by 0 bases and J by 6 bases, with 6 bases left in between. This CDR3 contains 13 residues. Germline V CDR1 and CDR2: SGHDT, YYEEEE.

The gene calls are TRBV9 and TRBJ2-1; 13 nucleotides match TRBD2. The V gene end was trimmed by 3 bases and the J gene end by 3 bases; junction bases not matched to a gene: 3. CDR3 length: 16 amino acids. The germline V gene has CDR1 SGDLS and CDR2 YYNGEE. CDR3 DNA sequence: TGTGCCAGCAGCGGGACTAGCGGGGGAGTCTACAATGAGCAGTTCTTC. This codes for CASSGTSGGVYNEQFF.

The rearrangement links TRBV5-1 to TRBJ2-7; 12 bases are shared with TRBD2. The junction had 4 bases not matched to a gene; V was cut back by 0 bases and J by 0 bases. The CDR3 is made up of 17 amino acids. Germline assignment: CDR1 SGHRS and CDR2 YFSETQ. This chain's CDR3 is CASSLGLAGVSSYEQYF. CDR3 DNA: TGCGCCAGCAGCTTGGGACTAGCGGGGGTAAGCTCCTACGAGCAGTACTTC.

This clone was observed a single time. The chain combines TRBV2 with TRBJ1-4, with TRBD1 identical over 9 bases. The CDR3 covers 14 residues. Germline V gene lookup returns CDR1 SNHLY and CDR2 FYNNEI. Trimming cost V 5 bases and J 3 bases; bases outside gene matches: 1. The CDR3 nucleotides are TGTGCCAGCAGTCGGGACAGGGCTAATGAAAAACTGTTTTTT. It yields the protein CASSRDRANEKLFF.

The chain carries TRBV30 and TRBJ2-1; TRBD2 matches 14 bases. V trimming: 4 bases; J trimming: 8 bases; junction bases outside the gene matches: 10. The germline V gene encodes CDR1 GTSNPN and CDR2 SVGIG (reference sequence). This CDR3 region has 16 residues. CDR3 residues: CAWTHPGTSGGDEQFF. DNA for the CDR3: TGTGCCTGGACCCACCCCGGGACTAGCGGGGGAGATGAGCAGTTCTTC.

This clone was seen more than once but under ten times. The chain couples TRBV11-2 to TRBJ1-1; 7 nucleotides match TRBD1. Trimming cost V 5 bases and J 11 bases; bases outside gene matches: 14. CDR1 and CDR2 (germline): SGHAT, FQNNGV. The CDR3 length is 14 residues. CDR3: CASSPTGANGPAFF. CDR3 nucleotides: TGTGCCAGCAGCCCCACAGGGGCAAATGGGCCCGCTTTCTTT.

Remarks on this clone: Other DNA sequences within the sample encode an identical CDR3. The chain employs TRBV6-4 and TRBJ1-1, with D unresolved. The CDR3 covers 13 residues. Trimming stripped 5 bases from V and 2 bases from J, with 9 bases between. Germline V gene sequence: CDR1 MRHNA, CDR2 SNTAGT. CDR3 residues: CASSRTGNTEAFF. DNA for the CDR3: TGTGCCAGCAGTCGGACGGGAAACACTGAAGCTTTCTTT.

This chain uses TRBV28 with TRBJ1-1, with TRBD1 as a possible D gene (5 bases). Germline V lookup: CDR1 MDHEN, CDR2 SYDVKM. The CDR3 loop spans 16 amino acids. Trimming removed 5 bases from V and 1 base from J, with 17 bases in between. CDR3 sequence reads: CASSLWGERGNTEAFF. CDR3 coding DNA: TGTGCCAGCAGTCTCTGGGGGGAGAGGGGGAACACTGAAGCTTTCTTT.

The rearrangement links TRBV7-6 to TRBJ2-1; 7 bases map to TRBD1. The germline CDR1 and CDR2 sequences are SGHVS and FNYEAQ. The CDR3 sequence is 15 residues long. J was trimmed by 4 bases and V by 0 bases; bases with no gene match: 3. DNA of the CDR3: TGTGCCAGCAGCTTAGCCGGGACAGATTACAATGAGCAGTTCTTC. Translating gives CASSLAGTDYNEQFF.

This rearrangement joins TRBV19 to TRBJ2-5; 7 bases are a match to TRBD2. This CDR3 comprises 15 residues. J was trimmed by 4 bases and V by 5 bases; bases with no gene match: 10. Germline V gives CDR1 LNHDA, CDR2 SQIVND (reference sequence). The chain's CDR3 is CASSRTSAWGETQYF. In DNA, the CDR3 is TGTGCCAGTAGTCGTACTAGCGCCTGGGGAGAGACCCAGTACTTC.

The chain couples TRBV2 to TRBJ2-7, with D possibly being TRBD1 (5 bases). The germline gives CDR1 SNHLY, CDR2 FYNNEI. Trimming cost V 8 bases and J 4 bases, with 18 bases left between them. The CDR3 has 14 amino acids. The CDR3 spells CASSQGSSWYEQYF. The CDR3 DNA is TGTGCCAGCTCGCAGGGCTCCAGTTGGTACGAGCAGTACTTC.

The CDR3 loop is CASNPDRGLRGYTF. As DNA, the CDR3 is TGTGCCAGTAACCCGGACAGGGGGCTTCGTGGCTACACCTTC. This chain links TRBV19 with TRBJ1-2; 11 nucleotides match TRBD1. The CDR3 has 14 residues. The germline V gene has CDR1 LNHDA and CDR2 SQIVND (reference sequence). The trim removed 7 bases at V and 7 bases at J, leaving 8 bases unmatched.

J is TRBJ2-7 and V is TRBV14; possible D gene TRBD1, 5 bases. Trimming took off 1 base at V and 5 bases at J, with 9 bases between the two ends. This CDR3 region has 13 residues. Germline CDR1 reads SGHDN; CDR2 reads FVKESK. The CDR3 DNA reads TGTGCCAGCAGCCAAGTTCCAGGGAACGAGCAGTACTTC. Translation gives CASSQVPGNEQYF.

The CDR3 DNA follows: TGTGCCAGTAGTTCGCGCCAAAATCAGCCCCAGCATTTT. As protein: CASSSRQNQPQHF. The V call is TRBV19, the J call TRBJ1-5; no clear D gene. CDR3 length: 13 residues. CDR1 is LNHDA, CDR2 SQIVND, per germline (reference sequence). Deletions cut 5 bases from V and 4 bases from J, with 9 bases between.

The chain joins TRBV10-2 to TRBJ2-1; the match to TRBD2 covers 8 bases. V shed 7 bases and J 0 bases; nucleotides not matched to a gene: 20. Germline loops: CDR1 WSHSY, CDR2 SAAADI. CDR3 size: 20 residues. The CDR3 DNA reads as TGCGCCAGCACCCTATCGGGGTTAGCGGGGACCGCCAGCTCCTACAATGAGCAGTTCTTC. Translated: CASTLSGLAGTASSYNEQFF.

CDR3: CSVSGTDTQYF. CDR3 coding DNA: TGCAGCGTGTCGGGCACAGATACGCAGTATTTT. The chain recombines TRBV29-1 with TRBJ2-3; D unresolved. This CDR3 is 11 amino acids long. Germline V gene lookup returns CDR1 SQVTM and CDR2 ANQGSEA. V was trimmed by 6 bases and J by 1 base, leaving 5 bases between them.

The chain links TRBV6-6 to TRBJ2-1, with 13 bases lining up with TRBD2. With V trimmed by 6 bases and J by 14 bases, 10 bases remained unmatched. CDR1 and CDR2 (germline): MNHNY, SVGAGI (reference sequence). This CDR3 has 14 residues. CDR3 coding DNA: TGTGCCAGCAGACTAGCGGGGGGGCCGCGGGGAAAGTTCTTC. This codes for CASRLAGGPRGKFF.

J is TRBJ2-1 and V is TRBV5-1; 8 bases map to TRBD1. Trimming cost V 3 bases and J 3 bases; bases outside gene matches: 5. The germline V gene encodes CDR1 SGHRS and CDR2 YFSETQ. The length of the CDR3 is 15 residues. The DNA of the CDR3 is TGCGCCAGCAGCTCTCGGACAGGGAGCTACAATGAGCAGTTCTTC. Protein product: CASSSRTGSYNEQFF.